This T cell receptor (beta chain) was recorded in a study of graft-versus-host responses after intestinal transplantation. About the study: Recipients underwent multivisceral, liver-intestinal, or isolated intestinal transplants. The whole recipient group had anti-thymocyte globulin induction followed by tacrolimus and steroids for two to four years. Whole-study results and caveats: Declines in HvG clones occurring early post-transplant were associated with peak circulating GvH clone levels.

The repertoire was sequenced with immunoSEQ multiplex PCR; TCRdb's copy has only in-frame clones and lacks some. The sample carries 80,000 to 95,000 clones, about 92% recorded once. CDR1 is SGHVS, CDR2 FNYEAQ, per germline. CDR3 size: 16 residues. With 1 base clipped from V and 7 bases from J, the junction kept 3 bases outside the gene matches. Points on this clone: Its antigen is unknown.

This receptor was identified in a human donor who received an intestinal transplant. The sample consisted of unstimulated CD8+ T cells sorted from spleen or lymph node cells, taken before intestinal transplant. The rearrangement uses TRBV7-6 and TRBJ2-1; 14 nucleotides align to TRBD2. The CDR3 loop reads CASSLGGLAGVNEQFF. CDR3 coding DNA: TGTGCCAGCAGCTTAGGGGGACTAGCGGGGGTAAATGAGCAGTTCTTC.